This TCR beta chain was recovered during a study of blood T cell repertoires in COVID-19. Study summary: Italy, Spain and the United States were the sources of the convalescent and acute COVID-19 samples.

Per the study methods: It was from reference gene primer amplification that nucleated cell counts were estimated. TCRdb's copy holds only in-frame clones and misses some; the assay was immunoSEQ multiplex PCR. V, J and clone size are taken as reported in that table, and D and trimming were inferred from the DNA itself. Here the sample spans 250,000 to 300,000 clones, roughly 81% being singletons. Study members were between about 18 and 90 years old and lived in fewer than 30 US regions. It was within 2 weeks before study entry that exposed participants met a COVID-19 case. The length of the CDR3 is 13 residues. CDR1 SGHRS and CDR2 YFSETQ come from the germline V gene. V was cut by 4 bases and J by 1 base, with 8 bases left in between.

The sequenced sample was PBMCs or T cells enriched from blood (not recorded which). The rearrangement links TRBV5-1 to TRBJ1-1; D is undetermined. The receptor's source is a woman between 50 and 59 years old who had been exposed to COVID-19. The CDR3: CASSPRWNTEAFF. The CDR3 DNA reads TGCGCCAGCAGCCCCAGGTGGAACACTGAAGCTTTCTTT. Full variable domain (outside the CDR3, taken from reference TRBV5-1 and TRBJ1-1): KAGVTQTPRYLIKTRGQQVTLSCSPISGHRSVSWYQQTPGQGLQFLFEYFSETQRNKGNFPGRFSGRQFSNSRSEMNVSTLELGDSALYLCASSPRWNTEAFFGQGTRLTVV.